Sequencing of this T cell receptor (beta chain) was carried out in a study of T-cell memory formation after mild COVID-19. About the research overall: Largely donor-specific TCR clusters were found. Points from the study as a whole: CD4+ clones that contracted lay mainly in CM and EM; CD8+ ones lay in EMRA. Cross-reactive memory appears to have joined, as suggested by some responding clones showing up in pre-infection memory.

This clonotype was seen only a few times. Its antigen is unknown. TCRdb independently ran MiXCR on the 5' RACE reads; one entry per CDR3 protein. The sample holds about 140,000 distinct CDR3 sequences, 14% seen once. CDR3 length: 13 amino acids. CDR1 and CDR2 (germline): SEHNR, FQNEAQ (reference sequence). V lost 7 bases and J lost 8, with 15 bases in between. Material for sequencing was PBMCs or a T cell subset sorted from them (not recorded which). The TCR comes from an adult woman who had mild COVID-19 (a few samples of this study predate the infection). Cell type and time point are not known. This sequence joins TRBV7-9 and TRBJ2-1; D is perhaps TRBD1 or TRBD2 (5 bases each). The DNA of the CDR3 is TGTGCCAGCATCGGGACCGAGAACGATGAGCAGTTCTTC. This translates into CASIGTENDEQFF.